The 9 T cell receptor beta chains below all came from one sample that was sequenced in a study of technical replicates of blood from a few donors. The protocol was immunoSEQ multiplex PCR, while the TCRdb copy is restricted to in-frame clones and leaves out a portion. The sample yields roughly 100,000 clones, around 93% seen once. Sequencing was performed on T cells isolated from PBMCs. The receptor source for this set is a human donor in good health.

The chain carries TRBV10-3 and TRBJ2-7; a weak D match, TRBD2 (5 bases). V was trimmed by 1 base and J by 4 bases, leaving 11 bases between them. CDR1 is ENHRY, CDR2 SYGVKD, per germline. This CDR3 contains 14 residues. The CDR3 protein is CAISEWELEYEQYF. The CDR3, as DNA: TGTGCCATCAGTGAGTGGGAGCTAGAGTACGAGCAGTACTTC.

The chain combines TRBV19 with TRBJ1-1, with a weak D call TRBD1 (6 bases). The length of the CDR3 is 13 residues. V lost 9 bases and J lost 1, with 12 bases in between. Per the germline V gene, CDR1 is LNHDA and CDR2 is SQIVND (reference sequence). In DNA form, the CDR3 reads TGTGCCAGCACCAAACAGGGGAACACTGAAGCTTTCTTT. Translated, it gives CASTKQGNTEAFF.

The chain is built from TRBV7-7 and TRBJ2-2, with D unresolved. The V gene lost 5 bases and the J gene lost 2 bases, with 12 bases spanning the gap. Germline values: CDR1 SSHAT, CDR2 FNYEAQ (reference sequence). The CDR3 covers 15 residues. For the CDR3, the DNA is TGTGCCAGCAGCCCAATAGTCATTAACACCGGGGAGCTGTTTTTT. It is translated as CASSPIVINTGELFF.

V and J are TRBV4-2 and TRBJ1-4; no firm D call. CDR1 is LGHNA and CDR2 is YNFKEQ in the germline V gene. The CDR3 runs to 15 residues. With 2 bases removed from V and 10 bases from J, the gap between germline ends came to 17 bases. As DNA, the CDR3 is TGTGCCAGCAGCCAAAGTCGAGGAGAACATGGAAAACTGTTTTTT. Translated, it gives CASSQSRGEHGKLFF.

V is TRBV30 and J is TRBJ1-1; D is undetermined. Germline V gene data show CDR1 as GTSNPN and CDR2 as SVGIG (reference sequence). V was pared by 4 bases and J by 11 bases, with 17 bases between. The CDR3 has 12 amino acids. In DNA, the CDR3 is TGTGCCTGGATCGGGCCGGCGGGGTTGGCTTTCTTT. As protein: CAWIGPAGLAFF.

The chain links TRBV5-1 to TRBJ2-7; 8 positions agree with TRBD1. V lost 4 bases, J lost 6 bases, and 3 bases stayed unmatched. Germline CDR1 reads SGHRS; CDR2 reads YFSETQ. The CDR3 length is 12 residues. The DNA for the CDR3 is TGCGCCAGCAGCCCCACAGGGGGCGAGCAGTACTTC. Protein: CASSPTGGEQYF.

V is TRBV9 and J is TRBJ1-1; D unclear. The CDR3 has 14 amino acids. V lost 0 bases and J lost 1, with 7 bases in between. Germline lookup yields CDR1 SGDLS and CDR2 YYNGEE. CDR3 nucleotides: TGTGCCAGCAGCGTAGCTGGGCAGAACACTGAAGCTTTCTTT. Translation: CASSVAGQNTEAFF.

The chain links TRBV11-2 to TRBJ2-5; 8 nucleotides agree with TRBD1. The CDR3 totals 16 residues. Trimming cost V 1 base and J 4 bases; bases outside gene matches: 8. In germline, CDR1 is SGHAT, CDR2 FQNNGV. CDR3 in amino acids: CASSLGLQGVRETQYF. The DNA of the CDR3 is TGTGCCAGCAGCTTAGGCTTACAGGGGGTACGAGAGACCCAGTACTTC.

This clone has just a few counts. In the same sample, other DNA sequences code for this CDR3. The gene calls are TRBV9 and TRBJ1-2; D is unclear. Per the germline V gene, CDR1 is SGDLS and CDR2 is YYNGEE. V was cut by 0 bases and J by 4 bases, with 10 bases left in between. CDR3 size: 14 residues. The CDR3 spells CASSVGGGSYGYTF. CDR3 sequence (DNA): TGTGCCAGCAGCGTAGGGGGAGGCAGCTATGGCTACACCTTC.